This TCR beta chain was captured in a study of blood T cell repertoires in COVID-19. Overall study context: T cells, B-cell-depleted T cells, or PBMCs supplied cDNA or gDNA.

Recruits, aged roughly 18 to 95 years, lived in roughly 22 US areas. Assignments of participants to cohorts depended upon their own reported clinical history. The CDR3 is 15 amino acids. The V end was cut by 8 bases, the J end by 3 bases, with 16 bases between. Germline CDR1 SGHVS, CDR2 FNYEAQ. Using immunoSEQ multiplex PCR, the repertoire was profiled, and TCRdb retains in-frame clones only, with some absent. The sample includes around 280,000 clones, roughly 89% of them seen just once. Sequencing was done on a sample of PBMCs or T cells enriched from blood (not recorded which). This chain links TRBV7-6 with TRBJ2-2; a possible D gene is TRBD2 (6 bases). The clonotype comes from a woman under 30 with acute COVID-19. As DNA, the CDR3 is TGTGCCAGCTCTGGCGGCCCGGGGGACACCGGGGAGCTGTTTTTT. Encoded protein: CASSGGPGDTGELFF.